Listed here are 26 T cell receptor beta chains from one sample, sequenced in a study of cytomegalovirus exposure and HLA in healthy donors. The primer mix had 60 Vbeta and 13 Jbeta primers. Data came from immunoSEQ multiplex PCR; TCRdb stores just in-frame clones and leaves some out. The sample includes under 200,000 clones, around 79% seen only once; the top ten take 0.5%. The sample comprised PBMCs. The receptors derive from a woman aged 50 to 60 in good health and CMV-seronegative.

The chain couples TRBV7-9 to TRBJ2-7; the match to TRBD1 covers 7 bases. CDR1 and CDR2 from the germline V gene are SEHNR and FQNEAQ (reference sequence). The V gene end was trimmed by 5 bases and the J gene end by 1 base; junction bases not matched to a gene: 11. This CDR3 contains 16 residues. The CDR3 DNA reads TGTGCCAGCAGCCCCCGGACGACAGGGCGATCCTACGAGCAGTACTTC. Translated: CASSPRTTGRSYEQYF.

This chain joins TRBV10-3 and TRBJ2-7; TRBD2 agrees at 14 bases. Trimming cost V 0 bases and J 3 bases; bases outside gene matches: 4. In germline, CDR1 is ENHRY, CDR2 SYGVKD. This CDR3 is 17 amino acids long. This CDR3 reads CAISESKGLAGDYEQYF. The CDR3 DNA sequence: TGTGCCATCAGTGAGTCAAAGGGACTAGCGGGGGACTACGAGCAGTACTTC.

This chain links TRBV28 with TRBJ1-5; 7 bases line up with TRBD1. Germline-derived CDR1 and CDR2 are MDHEN and SYDVKM. V shed 4 bases, J shed 7 bases, and the junction held 7 bases outside the gene matches. This CDR3 region has 14 residues. The CDR3 DNA reads TGTGCCAGCAGTTCCCAGGGGGAAGGACAGCCCCAGCATTTT. Residues: CASSSQGEGQPQHF.

The chain combines TRBV15 with TRBJ1-5, with 7 bases fitting TRBD1. CDR1 is LNHNV, CDR2 YYDKDF, per germline (reference sequence). V lost 4 bases and J lost 0; bases outside the gene matches: 9. The CDR3 is 17 residues long. The CDR3 sequence: CATSTVRGENSNQPQHF. The CDR3 nucleotides are TGTGCCACCAGCACCGTCAGGGGGGAGAATAGCAATCAGCCCCAGCATTTT.

The chain links TRBV28 to TRBJ2-7; TRBD1 aligns across 8 bases. V shed 5 bases and J 0 bases; nucleotides not matched to a gene: 6. Germline CDR1 is MDHEN and CDR2 is SYDVKM. The CDR3 contains 15 residues. The CDR3 protein is CASSPAGTGSYEQYF. The CDR3 DNA follows: TGTGCCAGCAGTCCAGCCGGGACAGGCTCCTACGAGCAGTACTTC.

The chain uses TRBV6-1 and TRBJ2-3; 12 bases match TRBD2. The V gene end was trimmed by 6 bases and the J gene end by 4 bases; junction bases not matched to a gene: 5. The CDR3 extends over 15 amino acids. Looked up from germline, CDR1 is MNHNS and CDR2 is SASEGT. CDR3 in amino acids: CASSRGLAGPDTQYF. The CDR3 DNA sequence: TGTGCCAGCAGCCGGGGACTAGCGGGCCCAGATACGCAGTATTTT.

This chain connects TRBV5-1 to TRBJ2-1; 12 nucleotides agree with TRBD2. From germline, CDR1 is SGHRS and CDR2 YFSETQ. V was pared by 3 bases and J by 3 bases, with 4 bases of the junction left unmatched. There are 16 residues in the CDR3. For the CDR3, the DNA is TGCGCCAGCAGCTACCTAGCGGGGGGGCTCTACAATGAGCAGTTCTTC. Its protein product is CASSYLAGGLYNEQFF.

The chain is built from TRBV28 and TRBJ2-1; 7 bases match TRBD2. With V trimmed by 3 bases and J by 0 bases, 8 bases remained unmatched. Per the germline V gene, CDR1 is MDHEN and CDR2 is SYDVKM. The CDR3 is 17 residues long. The CDR3 DNA follows: TGTGCCAGCAGTTTCCCCACCCGCGGGAGCTCCTACAATGAGCAGTTCTTC. Its translation is CASSFPTRGSSYNEQFF.

The chain has TRBV4-3 and TRBJ2-3, with 8 positions matching TRBD2. The germline gives CDR1 LGHNA, CDR2 YSLEER. CDR3 length: 19 amino acids. The junction had 11 bases not matched to a gene; V was cut back by 0 bases and J by 0 bases. CDR3 amino acids: CASSQETVASGGSTDTQYF. CDR3 DNA sequence: TGCGCCAGCAGCCAAGAGACGGTCGCGAGCGGGGGCAGCACAGATACGCAGTATTTT.

The rearrangement links TRBV30 to TRBJ1-2, with TRBD1 matching 7 bases. The CDR3 consists of 12 residues. V lost 3 bases, J lost 7 bases, and 5 bases stayed unmatched. CDR1 is GTSNPN, CDR2 SVGIG, per germline (reference sequence). The chain's CDR3 is CAWSRQGPGYTF. The DNA for the CDR3 is TGTGCCTGGAGCCGACAGGGACCTGGCTACACCTTC.

V usage is TRBV27 and J usage is TRBJ2-7, with TRBD2 matching 10 bases. Germline trimming cut 8 bases from V and 2 bases from J; bases unmatched to any gene: 9. The CDR3 totals 15 residues. CDR1 MNHEY and CDR2 SMNVEV come from the germline V gene (reference sequence). CDR3 DNA sequence: TGTGCCAGCGGAAGAACTAGCGGGGTAACCTACGAGCAGTACTTC. Protein sequence: CASGRTSGVTYEQYF.

The V call is TRBV7-2, the J call TRBJ1-1, with D tentatively TRBD1 (6 bases). The CDR3 contains 17 residues. The ends were cut back, 5 bases at V and 2 bases at J, with 21 bases in the middle. The germline CDR1 and CDR2 sequences are SGHTA and FQGNSA. CDR3 DNA: TGTGCCAGCAGCCTCCTGGGGTTTGGGGGCAGAAACACTGAAGCTTTCTTT. Translation: CASSLLGFGGRNTEAFF.

This chain connects TRBV28 to TRBJ2-3; 7 positions agree with TRBD2. CDR1 and CDR2 (germline): MDHEN, SYDVKM. The CDR3 has 14 residues. V lost 6 bases and J lost 4; bases outside the gene matches: 7. CDR3 sequence: CASSRTSVADTQYF. CDR3 sequence (DNA): TGTGCCAGCAGCCGAACTAGCGTCGCAGATACGCAGTATTTT.

The rearrangement joins TRBV29-1 to TRBJ2-5; 10 nucleotides line up with TRBD1. The CDR3 has 14 residues. Germline CDR1 reads SQVTM; CDR2 reads ANQGSEA. V lost 6 bases and J lost 5; bases outside the gene matches: 9. The CDR3 protein is CSVADRGRWETQYF. The DNA for the CDR3 is TGCAGCGTCGCTGACAGGGGGCGATGGGAGACCCAGTACTTC.

The chain uses TRBV19 and TRBJ2-2; tentatively, D is TRBD1 (5 bases). Germline loops: CDR1 LNHDA, CDR2 SQIVND (reference sequence). V shed 3 bases and J shed 4 bases, with 12 bases lying between them. The length of the CDR3 is 15 residues. The chain's CDR3 is CASSISGMSTGELFF. CDR3 bases: TGTGCCAGTAGTATTTCAGGGATGAGCACCGGGGAGCTGTTTTTT.

The V and J genes are TRBV2 and TRBJ2-5, with D possibly being TRBD1 (6 bases). Germline assignment: CDR1 SNHLY and CDR2 FYNNEI. CDR3 size: 12 residues. V lost 9 bases to trimming and J lost 5 bases, with 13 bases between them. CDR3 protein: CARKQGGETQYF. DNA for the CDR3: TGTGCCAGAAAACAGGGTGGGGAGACCCAGTACTTC.

The chain joins TRBV12-1 to TRBJ2-7; the table's D call of TRBD2 was not tested on the DNA. TRBV12-1 is flagged as a pseudogene. The CDR3 length is 17 residues. The CDR3 is CASSLKGRCGTYDEQYF. CDR3 DNA: TGTGCCAGCAGCTTGAAGGGGAGGTGTGGGACCTATGACGAGCAGTACTTC.

The chain recombines TRBV5-1 with TRBJ1-1; 7 positions agree with TRBD1. Germline V lookup: CDR1 SGHRS, CDR2 YFSETQ. After removal of 5 bases from V and 3 bases from J, the junction contained 13 bases not matched to a gene. The CDR3 consists of 16 residues. Here the CDR3 reads CASRSTRAQGDTEAFF. CDR3 sequence (DNA): TGCGCCAGCAGGTCGACCCGCGCCCAGGGGGACACTGAAGCTTTCTTT.

This rearrangement joins TRBV10-3 to TRBJ2-7; TRBD2 matches at 8 bases. Germline V CDR1 and CDR2: ENHRY, SYGVKD. This CDR3 spans 17 amino acids. With 0 bases clipped from V and 3 bases from J, the junction kept 10 bases outside the gene matches. CDR3 sequence (DNA): TGTGCCATCAGTGAGTCTGATAGCGGGAATAGAGGCTACGAGCAGTACTTC. As protein: CAISESDSGNRGYEQYF.

This rearrangement joins TRBV9 to TRBJ1-6; TRBD1 might be the D (6 bases). The ends were cut back, 5 bases at V and 4 bases at J, with 10 bases in the middle. Germline V gives CDR1 SGDLS, CDR2 YYNGEE. The CDR3 totals 14 residues. Written as DNA, the CDR3 is TGTGCCAGCAGTCCGGGACAATATAATTCACCCCTCCACTTT. Residues: CASSPGQYNSPLHF. The full variable domain, its missing parts supplied by reference TRBV9 and TRBJ1-6, is DSGVTQTPKHLITATGQRVTLRCSPRSGDLSVYWYQQSLDQGLQFLIQYYNGEERAKGNILERFSAQQFPDLHSELNLSSLELGDSALYFCASSPGQYNSPLHFGNGTRLTVT.

This clone was seen a few times. V is TRBV30 and J is TRBJ1-6, with D uncertain. This CDR3 has 17 residues. Germline loops: CDR1 GTSNPN, CDR2 SVGIG (reference sequence). Trimming cost V 3 bases and J 5 bases, with 20 bases left between them. The CDR3 here is CAWSQWRQLFHNSPLHF. The CDR3 nucleotides are TGTGCCTGGAGCCAATGGAGGCAGCTCTTCCATAATTCACCCCTCCACTTT.

The J gene is TRBJ2-5, the V gene TRBV2, with TRBD2 as a possible D gene (6 bases). Trimming took off 10 bases at V and 5 bases at J, with 17 bases between the two ends. CDR1 and CDR2 (germline): SNHLY, FYNNEI. The CDR3 is 13 residues long. CDR3: CATSGVAGETQYF. CDR3 bases: TGTGCCACCTCGGGGGTGGCGGGGGAGACCCAGTACTTC.

The chain employs TRBV27 and TRBJ2-2, with TRBD1 matching over 8 bases. The CDR3 contains 13 residues. V gave up 4 bases and J gave up 11 bases; unmatched junction bases: 6. CDR1 is MNHEY, CDR2 SMNVEV, per germline (reference sequence). CDR3 DNA sequence: TGTGCCAGCAGTTCGGACACAGGGGGAGAGCTGTTTTTT. It codes for CASSSDTGGELFF.

A few counts support this clone. The genes are TRBV5-1 and TRBJ1-2; 9 bases line up with TRBD1. J was trimmed by 6 bases and V by 2 bases; bases with no gene match: 8. The germline V gene has CDR1 SGHRS and CDR2 YFSETQ. The CDR3 has 15 amino acids. CDR3 sequence reads: CASSFPDRGNNGYTF. CDR3 nucleotide sequence: TGCGCCAGCAGCTTCCCGGACAGGGGAAACAATGGCTACACCTTC. Supplemented by reference TRBV5-1 and TRBJ1-2, the full variable domain reads KAGVTQTPRYLIKTRGQQVTLSCSPISGHRSVSWYQQTPGQGLQFLFEYFSETQRNKGNFPGRFSGRQFSNSRSEMNVSTLELGDSALYLCASSFPDRGNNGYTFGSGTRLTVV.

V is TRBV7-9 and J is TRBJ2-5, with D possibly matching TRBD1 (6 bases). Gene TRBJ2-7 matches the end of the DNA better, so the J call may be wrong. The CDR3 spans 14 residues. CDR1 is SEHNR and CDR2 is FQNEAQ in the germline V gene (reference sequence). CDR3 DNA sequence: TGTGCCAGCAGCCCGGGACAACTTATTTACGAGCAGTACTTC. It is translated as CASSPGQLIYEQYF.

The chain has TRBV29-1 and TRBJ2-7; D remains unclear. Germline CDR1 reads SQVTM; CDR2 reads ANQGSEA. CDR3 size: 13 residues. Trimming took off 5 bases at V and 2 bases at J, with 13 bases between the two ends. The CDR3 nucleotides are TGCAGCGTTTTAGCCGGTGGCACCTACGAGCAGTACTTC. This translates into CSVLAGGTYEQYF.